Given below is one T cell receptor (beta chain) in context. There is no known antigen for this receptor. No base quality values were provided; no much bigger clone lies one nucleotide off. In the germline V gene, CDR1 corresponds to ENHRY and CDR2 to SYGVKD. Deletion took 4 bases off V and 0 bases off J, with a span of 5 bases between the germline ends. The CDR3 measures 13 amino acids from cysteine to phenylalanine. Of the read, only the CDR3 DNA is kept; its 39 bases are in frame from base 1. TCRbeta CDR3 regions were amplified from genomic DNA using the immunoSEQ Assay, a bias-controlled multiplex PCR. The paper's data handling went like this. Nucleated cell counts per sample were estimated from amplification of reference gene primers within the assay. To quantify the absolute abundance of each unique TCRbeta CDR3 rearrangement, sequence reads were collapsed and filtered. For each sample, productive Simpson clonality was calculated as the square root of Simpson's diversity index across productive rearrangements. The source is immuneACCESS, and TCRdb retained only in-frame sequences with V and J called. Part of the clones is not carried over; for the studies checked, unresolved V genes explain less than half of this, and the remainder is unexplained. That table supplies the V and J calls and clone size; D and trimming were determined from the DNA. Across this sample there are about 140,000 clones, with less than 90% seen only once. 2.5% of the sample is taken by the ten largest.

The source of the sample is a study of blood T cell repertoires in COVID-19 (dated by TCRdb to 2019 to 2021). For context, the study as a whole: The collaborator samples originated in the United States, Italy and Spain and spanned the acute and convalescent phases of COVID-19. The prospective study material was composed of cDNA or gDNA derived from T cells, B-cell-depleted T cells, or PBMCs. Subjects who had been exposed to COVID-19, were actively infected with it, or had recovered from it provided the deeply sampled blood TCRbeta repertoires that made up the dataset. The repertoires were released in a freely available public database intended as a resource for research on the immune response to SARS-CoV-2. Samples were obtained from the ongoing ImmuneRACE study (first 160 participants) and from 1,254 subjects provided by 6 global collaborators. Sample metadata almost always included a de-identified subject ID, COVID-19 status, age in years and sex. Where available, HLA class I and class II types were obtained from metadata supplied by the sample provider rather than from assay-based typing.

In Seattle, one collaborating source enrolled patients while the infection was active and tracked those patients longitudinally over the course of disease. Collaborating institutions collected whole blood in K2EDTA tubes following their own protocols. For TCRbeta analysis, collaborators shipped samples in one of three forms: frozen whole blood, isolated PBMCs, or DNA extracted from either of those sample types. Broad study findings and their caveats: How much clinical and demographic metadata was included differed by source and by participant, and the metadata was provided uncurated.

Sequenced input: peripheral blood. This receptor chain uses TRBV10-3 and TRBJ2-3, and possibly TRBD2, on 5 matching bases. The sequence was collected from a human donor with COVID-19, enrolled during active disease. The donor label of this sample is uncertain. The bases are TGTGCCATCAGTGGAGGGAGCACAGATACGCAGTATTTT. Its protein product is CAISGGSTDTQYF.